In its sample, the clone carrying this T cell receptor (beta chain) was seen once. Its antigen is undetermined. Samples left unsorted employed roughly 90 million PBMCs for genomic DNA. This entry is derived from a study of shared clonotypes between healthy human individuals. Study results and caveats: How much donors shared clonotypes was expected to be affected by sequencing depth.

CDR1 and CDR2 from the germline V gene are SGHRS and YFSETQ. CDR3 length: 15 amino acids. The V end lost 4 bases, the J end lost 3 bases, and 14 bases lay between the germline ends. Unsorted PBMC DNA was sequenced on ten immunoSEQ deep assay plates. The method was immunoSEQ multiplex PCR; TCRdb's version includes in-frame clones alone and lacks a portion of them. The repertoire holds 400,000 to 500,000 clones, with around 78% as singletons. V and J are TRBV5-1 and TRBJ1-5; TRBD1 is a possible D gene (5 bases). Specimen: PBMCs. This TCR was sampled from a woman in her 40s in good health. Some clones in this sample may be carry-over from other donors' samples. The CDR3 bases are TGCGCCAGCAGCGACCCGGGGGAACCCAATCAGCCCCAGCATTTT. Residues: CASSDPGEPNQPQHF.